Following are 9 T cell receptor beta chains from one sample sequenced in a study of shared clonotypes between healthy human individuals. The assay was immunoSEQ multiplex PCR, and TCRdb's table has in-frame clones only and misses some. The sample has about 1.1 million clones; 75% to 85% are singletons. The sample comprised memory CD4+ T cells from PBMCs. Subset here: CD45RA-negative fraction. These receptors were collected from a man between 18 and 35 years old in good health. Some clones in this sample may be carry-over from other donors' samples.

CDR3 sequence reads: CASRNPDSQPQHF. The DNA for the CDR3 is TGTGCCAGCAGAAACCCGGACAGCCAGCCCCAGCATTTT. The V call is TRBV28, the J call TRBJ1-5, with TRBD1 as a possible D gene (6 bases). The CDR3 has 13 residues. V lost 6 bases and J lost 7, with 13 bases in between. Per the germline V gene, CDR1 is MDHEN and CDR2 is SYDVKM.

This clone was counted ten times or more. CDR3 nucleotide sequence: TGCGCCAGCAGCTCTACCCCGACTAGCGGGGAGCAGTTCTTC. Translating it yields CASSSTPTSGEQFF. The V call is TRBV5-1, the J call TRBJ2-1; 10 positions agree with TRBD2. V shed 3 bases, J shed 10 bases, and the junction held 7 bases outside the gene matches. The CDR3 consists of 14 residues. CDR1 and CDR2 from the germline V gene are SGHRS and YFSETQ. The entire variable domain, with the rest obtained from reference TRBV5-1 and TRBJ2-1, is as follows: KAGVTQTPRYLIKTRGQQVTLSCSPISGHRSVSWYQQTPGQGLQFLFEYFSETQRNKGNFPGRFSGRQFSNSRSEMNVSTLELGDSALYLCASSSTPTSGEQFFGPGTRLTVL.

The CDR3 spells CASSRSGFSEQYF. The CDR3 coding sequence is TGTGCCAGCAGCCGGTCCGGGTTCAGCGAGCAGTACTTC. The chain has TRBV14 and TRBJ2-7; D gene uncertain. Germline CDR1 SGHDN, CDR2 FVKESK. Trimming removed 4 bases from V and 6 bases from J, with 13 bases in between. The CDR3 consists of 13 residues. The full variable domain, with the rest looked up from reference TRBV14 and TRBJ2-7, is EAGVTQFPSHSVIEKGQTVTLRCDPISGHDNLYWYRRVMGKEIKFLLHFVKESKQDESGMPNNRFLAERTGGTYSTLKVQPAELEDSGVYFCASSRSGFSEQYFGPGTRLTVT.

This rearrangement joins TRBV4-1 to TRBJ1-1, with TRBD1 matching over 8 bases. The CDR3 sequence is 17 residues long. The germline V gene has CDR1 MGHRA and CDR2 YSYEKL. Unmatched junction bases numbered 12, after V lost 1 base and J lost 5 bases. The CDR3 region is CASSQVVRRQGSTEAFF. In DNA form, the CDR3 reads TGCGCCAGCAGCCAAGTTGTCAGGAGACAGGGGAGTACTGAAGCTTTCTTT.

The chain carries TRBV5-5 and TRBJ2-7; unclear D gene. V was trimmed by 0 bases and J by 0 bases, leaving 10 bases between them. Germline lookup yields CDR1 SGHKS and CDR2 YYEKEE (reference sequence). The CDR3 runs to 15 residues. The CDR3 DNA follows: TGTGCCAGCAGCTTGGGGCAGCTGAGCTCCTACGAGCAGTACTTC. Its protein is CASSLGQLSSYEQYF.

V gene TRBV7-3 combines with J gene TRBJ2-5, with TRBD1 matching over 7 bases. The CDR3 is 15 residues long. Trimming removed 4 bases from V and 0 bases from J; junction bases left unmatched: 5. Germline V gene sequence: CDR1 SGHTA, CDR2 FQGTGA. The CDR3 region has the DNA TGTGCCAGCAGCTCGCCGGACAGGTACCAAGAGACCCAGTACTTC. It yields the protein CASSSPDRYQETQYF.

V usage is TRBV11-2 and J usage is TRBJ1-1, with unresolved D. Germline CDR1 SGHAT, CDR2 FQNNGV. The CDR3 totals 15 residues. V lost 5 bases to trimming and J lost 4 bases, with 17 bases between them. CDR3 sequence reads: CASSPQIPGSTEAFF. For the CDR3, the DNA is TGTGCCAGCAGCCCCCAGATCCCTGGGAGCACTGAAGCTTTCTTT.

The chain carries TRBV19 and TRBJ1-1; D call uncertain. The CDR3 contains 15 residues. V dropped 4 bases and J dropped 0 bases, with 12 bases sitting between them. The germline CDR1 and CDR2 sequences are LNHDA and SQIVND (reference sequence). In DNA form, the CDR3 reads TGTGCCAGTAGTAGGCCAAGGGCCATGAACACTGAAGCTTTCTTT. It encodes CASSRPRAMNTEAFF.

The CDR3 coding sequence is TGTGCCAGCAGCCTGGACTGGTCGGATGGCTACACCTTC. Encoded protein: CASSLDWSDGYTF. The V gene is TRBV11-1, the J gene TRBJ1-2; no clear D gene. Trimming shortened V by 5 bases and J by 6 bases, and 13 bases separated the two germline ends. Germline CDR1 reads SGHAT; CDR2 reads FQDESV (reference sequence). The length of the CDR3 is 13 residues.